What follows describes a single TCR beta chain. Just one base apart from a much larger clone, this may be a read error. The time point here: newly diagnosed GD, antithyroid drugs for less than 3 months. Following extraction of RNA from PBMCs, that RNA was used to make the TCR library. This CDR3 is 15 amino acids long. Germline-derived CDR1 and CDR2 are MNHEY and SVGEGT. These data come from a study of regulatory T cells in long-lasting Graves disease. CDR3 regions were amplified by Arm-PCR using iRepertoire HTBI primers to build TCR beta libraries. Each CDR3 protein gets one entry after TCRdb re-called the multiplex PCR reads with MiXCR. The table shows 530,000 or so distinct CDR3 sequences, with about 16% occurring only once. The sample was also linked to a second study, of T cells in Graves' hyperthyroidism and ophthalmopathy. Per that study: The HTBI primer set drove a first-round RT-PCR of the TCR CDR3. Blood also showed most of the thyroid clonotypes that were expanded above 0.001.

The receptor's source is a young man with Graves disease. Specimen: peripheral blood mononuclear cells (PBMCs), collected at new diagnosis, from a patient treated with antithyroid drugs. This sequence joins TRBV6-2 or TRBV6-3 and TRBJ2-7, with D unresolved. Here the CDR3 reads CASSYSSRAGYERYF. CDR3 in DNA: TGTGCCAGCAGTTACTCGAGTCGGGCCGGCTACGAGCGGTACTTC.